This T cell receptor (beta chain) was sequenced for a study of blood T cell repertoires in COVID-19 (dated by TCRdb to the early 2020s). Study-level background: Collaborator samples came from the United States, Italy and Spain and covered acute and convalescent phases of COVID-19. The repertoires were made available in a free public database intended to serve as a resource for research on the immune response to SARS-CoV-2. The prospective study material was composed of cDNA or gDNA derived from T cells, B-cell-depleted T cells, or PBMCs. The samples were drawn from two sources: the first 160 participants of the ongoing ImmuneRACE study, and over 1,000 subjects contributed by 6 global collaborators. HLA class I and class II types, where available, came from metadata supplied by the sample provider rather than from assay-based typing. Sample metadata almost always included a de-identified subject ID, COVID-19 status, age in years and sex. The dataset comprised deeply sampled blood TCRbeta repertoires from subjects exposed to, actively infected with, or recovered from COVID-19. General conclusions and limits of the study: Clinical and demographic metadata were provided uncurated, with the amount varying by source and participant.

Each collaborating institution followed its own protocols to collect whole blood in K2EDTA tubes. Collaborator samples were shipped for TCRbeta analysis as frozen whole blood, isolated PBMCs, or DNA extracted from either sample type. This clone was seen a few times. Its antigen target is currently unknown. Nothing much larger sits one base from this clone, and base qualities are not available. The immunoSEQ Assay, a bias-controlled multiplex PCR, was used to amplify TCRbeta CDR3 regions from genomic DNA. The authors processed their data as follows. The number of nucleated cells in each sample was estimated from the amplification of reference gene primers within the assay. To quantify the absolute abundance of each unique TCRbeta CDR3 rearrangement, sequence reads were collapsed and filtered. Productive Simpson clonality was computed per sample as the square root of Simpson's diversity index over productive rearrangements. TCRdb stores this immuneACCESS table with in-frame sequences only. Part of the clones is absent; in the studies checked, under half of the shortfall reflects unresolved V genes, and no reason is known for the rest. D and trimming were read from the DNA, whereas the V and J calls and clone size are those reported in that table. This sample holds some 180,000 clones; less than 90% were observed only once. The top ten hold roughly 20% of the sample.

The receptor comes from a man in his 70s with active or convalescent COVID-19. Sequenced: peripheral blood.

The CDR3 corresponds to CATSRDRQYYGYTF. The nucleotide sequence reads as follows: TGTGCCACCAGCAGAGATCGCCAGTACTATGGCTACACCTTC. In this chain, TRBV15 is recombined with TRBJ1-2; the D gene is unclear. Taken from the germline V gene (reference sequence), the CDR1 and CDR2 loops are LNHNV and YYDKDF. Including the terminal cysteine and phenylalanine, the CDR3 comprises 14 residues. The sequence is cut down to CDR3 DNA, 42 bases in frame from base 1. V is shortened by 0 bases, J by 3 bases, and the region joining them spans 8 bases. Where the CDR3 stops, the reference TRBV15 and TRBJ1-2 genes take over; the full variable domain is DAMVIQNPRYQVTQFGKPVTLSCSQTLNHNVMYWYQQKSSQAPKLLFHYYDKDFNNEADTPDNFQSRRPNTSFCFLDIRSPGLGDTAMYLCATSRDRQYYGYTFGSGTRLTVV.